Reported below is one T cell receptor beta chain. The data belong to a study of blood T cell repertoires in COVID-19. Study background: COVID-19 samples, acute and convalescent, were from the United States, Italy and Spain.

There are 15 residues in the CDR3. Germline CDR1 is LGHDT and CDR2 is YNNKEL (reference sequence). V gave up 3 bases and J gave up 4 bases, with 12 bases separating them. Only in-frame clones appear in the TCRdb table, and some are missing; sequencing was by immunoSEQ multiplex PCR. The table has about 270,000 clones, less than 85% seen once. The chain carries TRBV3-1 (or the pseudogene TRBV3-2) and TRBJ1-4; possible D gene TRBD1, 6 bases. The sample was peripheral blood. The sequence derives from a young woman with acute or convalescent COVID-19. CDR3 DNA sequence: TGTGCCAGCAGCCAGGTACAGGGTGGTAATGAAAAACTGTTTTTT. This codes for CASSQVQGGNEKLFF.